One T cell receptor (beta chain) is described in this entry. The data were taken from a study of PD-1 blockade in mismatch repair-deficient tumors. At the level of the study: Patients had 12 mismatch repair-deficient cancer types and were previously treated and progressing.

The method was immunoSEQ multiplex PCR; TCRdb's version includes in-frame clones alone and lacks a portion of them. The sample records about 51,000 clones, 65% to 85% being singletons. V lost 5 bases and J lost 8; bases outside the gene matches: 17. This CDR3 has 16 amino acids. Germline V CDR1 and CDR2: LGHNA, YNFKEQ. The chain has TRBV4-2 and TRBJ1-2; 7 nucleotides match TRBD1. This receptor was taken from an adult with mismatch repair-deficient cancer. Sequencing was performed on peripheral blood, taken roughly 19 weeks after starting pembrolizumab. Written as DNA, the CDR3 is TGTGCCAGCAGCGGTCCGGGACAGTCTCCTCCCTTAGGCTACACCTTC. It yields the protein CASSGPGQSPPLGYTF.